A selection of T cell receptor beta chains follows, all from one sample in a study of cytomegalovirus exposure and HLA in healthy donors. The assay was immunoSEQ multiplex PCR, and TCRdb's table has in-frame clones only and misses some. The sample lists approximately 180,000 clones, roughly 77% occurring once. The sample was PBMCs. The source of these receptors is a woman aged 45-59 years in good health and CMV-seronegative. CDR3s include the opening cysteine and the closing phenylalanine or tryptophan. D genes are given only for firm matches. Size is stated for part of the rows, as once, few or many counts, or as a class when the clone is expanded.

CDR3aa: CASTGRDRLSGGYTF
CDR3nt: TGCGCCAGCACGGGACGGGACAGGCTGTCCGGTGGCTACACCTTC
d_gene: TRBD1
v_gene: TRBV5-1
len: 15
abundance: NA
j_gene: TRBJ1-2

CDR3aa: CASSSTSLDRVGYTF
CDR3nt: TGTGCCAGCAGTTCCACTTCTCTGGACAGGGTCGGCTACACCTTC
d_gene: TRBD1
v_gene: TRBV6-5
len: 15
abundance: NA
j_gene: TRBJ1-2

CDR3aa: CASSFELAGVLGGRGTQYF
CDR3nt: TGTGCCAGCAGCTTCGAACTAGCGGGAGTTTTAGGGGGTAGGGGTACGCAGTATTTT
d_gene: TRBD2
v_gene: TRBV7-2
len: 19
abundance: NA
j_gene: TRBJ2-3

CDR3aa: CASSFKPGHSNTEAFF
CDR3nt: TGTGCCAGCAGTTTCAAACCGGGACACTCGAACACTGAAGCTTTCTTT
d_gene: NA
v_gene: TRBV6-5
len: 16
abundance: NA
j_gene: TRBJ1-1

CDR3aa: CASSQAPGGISYEQYF
CDR3nt: TGCGCCAGCAGCCAAGCGCCGGGAGGGATCTCCTACGAGCAGTACTTC
d_gene: TRBD2
v_gene: TRBV4-3
len: 16
abundance: NA
j_gene: TRBJ2-7

CDR3aa: CASRPAGVDNSPLHF
CDR3nt: TGTGCCAGCAGACCAGCGGGAGTGGATAATTCACCCCTCCACTTT
d_gene: NA
v_gene: TRBV5-4
len: 15
abundance: NA
j_gene: TRBJ1-6

CDR3aa: CASSEAQAGVYTF
CDR3nt: TGTGCCAGCAGTGAAGCGCAAGCAGGGGTCTACACCTTC
d_gene: NA
v_gene: TRBV2
len: 13
abundance: NA
j_gene: TRBJ1-2

CDR3aa: CATSRLLEGRETQYF
CDR3nt: TGTGCCACCAGCAGGTTATTAGAGGGCCGAGAGACCCAGTACTTC
d_gene: NA
v_gene: TRBV15
len: 15
abundance: few
j_gene: TRBJ2-5

CDR3aa: CASQIARDRFYQGTEAFF
CDR3nt: TGTGCCAGTCAGATAGCCCGGGACAGGTTTTACCAGGGCACTGAAGCTTTCTTT
d_gene: TRBD1
v_gene: TRBV28
len: 18
abundance: once
j_gene: TRBJ1-1

CDR3aa: CATSRDMASGNNEQFF
CDR3nt: TGTGCCACCAGCAGAGATATGGCTAGCGGGAACAATGAGCAGTTCTTC
d_gene: TRBD2
v_gene: TRBV15
len: 16
abundance: NA
j_gene: TRBJ2-1

CDR3aa: CASGEAGLKNYGYTF
CDR3nt: TGTGCCAGTGGTGAAGCGGGACTGAAAAACTATGGCTACACCTTC
d_gene: NA
v_gene: TRBV19
len: 15
abundance: few
j_gene: TRBJ1-2

CDR3aa: CASSSGLAGVGYNEQFF
CDR3nt: TGTGCCAGCAGCTCCGGACTAGCGGGAGTAGGCTACAATGAGCAGTTCTTC
d_gene: TRBD2
v_gene: TRBV7-9
len: 17
abundance: NA
j_gene: TRBJ2-1

CDR3aa: CASSFRGQSPEQYF
CDR3nt: TGTGCCAGCAGTTTTAGGGGTCAGTCCCCCGAGCAGTACTTC
d_gene: NA
v_gene: TRBV28
len: 14
abundance: NA
j_gene: TRBJ2-7

CDR3aa: CASSWGLAYEQYF
CDR3nt: TGTGCCAGCAGTTGGGGACTCGCCTACGAGCAGTACTTC
d_gene: NA
v_gene: TRBV28
len: 13
abundance: NA
j_gene: TRBJ2-7

CDR3aa: CASSLVPGQSHF
CDR3nt: TGCGCCAGCAGCTTGGTACCGGGACAGAGCCACTTC
d_gene: TRBD1
v_gene: TRBV5-1
len: 12
abundance: once
j_gene: TRBJ1-2

CDR3aa: CASSFSRSEQYF
CDR3nt: TGTGCCAGCAGCTTTTCTCGCTCCGAGCAGTACTTC
d_gene: NA
v_gene: TRBV7-9
len: 12
abundance: NA
j_gene: TRBJ2-7

CDR3aa: CASSPLGEGVPYEQYF
CDR3nt: TGTGCCAGCAGTCCCCTCGGCGAGGGGGTCCCCTACGAGCAGTACTTC
d_gene: NA
v_gene: TRBV27
len: 16
abundance: NA
j_gene: TRBJ2-7

CDR3aa: CASSLGDYTGELFF
CDR3nt: TGCGCCAGCAGCTTGGGGGACTACACCGGGGAGCTGTTTTTT
d_gene: NA
v_gene: TRBV5-1
len: 14
abundance: few
j_gene: TRBJ2-2

CDR3aa: CAISPGQHTEAFF
CDR3nt: TGTGCCATCAGTCCGGGACAGCACACTGAAGCTTTCTTT
d_gene: TRBD1
v_gene: TRBV10-3
len: 13
abundance: NA
j_gene: TRBJ1-1

CDR3aa: CASTRREVGTGELFF
CDR3nt: TGTGCCAGTACACGGCGGGAGGTGGGCACCGGGGAGCTGTTTTTT
d_gene: TRBD2
v_gene: TRBV19
len: 15
abundance: NA
j_gene: TRBJ2-2

CDR3aa: CASSQTDYGYTF
CDR3nt: TGCGCCAGCAGCCAGACAGACTATGGCTACACCTTC
d_gene: NA
v_gene: TRBV4-3
len: 12
abundance: NA
j_gene: TRBJ1-2

CDR3aa: CASSTGGTAGQPQHF
CDR3nt: TGTGCCAGCAGCACAGGGGGGACGGCTGGTCAGCCCCAGCATTTT
d_gene: TRBD1
v_gene: TRBV5-5
len: 15
abundance: few
j_gene: TRBJ1-5

CDR3aa: CASSNSGRTDTQYF
CDR3nt: TGTGCCAGCAGCAATAGCGGACGCACAGATACGCAGTATTTT
d_gene: NA
v_gene: TRBV7-9
len: 14
abundance: NA
j_gene: TRBJ2-3

CDR3aa: CASTLAGALETQYF
CDR3nt: TGCGCCAGCACGTTAGCGGGGGCCTTAGAGACCCAGTACTTC
d_gene: TRBD2
v_gene: TRBV5-1
len: 14
abundance: NA
j_gene: TRBJ2-5

CDR3aa: CASSETGHFNQPQHF
CDR3nt: TGTGCCAGCAGTGAGACGGGACACTTCAATCAGCCCCAGCATTTT
d_gene: NA
v_gene: TRBV2
len: 15
abundance: NA
j_gene: TRBJ1-5